This passage covers 21 T cell receptor beta chains from one sample sequenced in a study of T cell responses to AZD1222 COVID-19 vaccine. The table came from immunoSEQ multiplex PCR; TCRdb's copy has only in-frame clones and leaves some out. Found here are about 140,000 clones, approximately 92% of them singletons; the top ten hold 6% to 7.5%. Sequences were derived from peripheral blood, sampled 28 days after the second AZD1222 dose. These receptors all come from an adult who received the AZD1222 COVID-19 vaccine.

The CDR3 DNA follows: TGTGCCAGCGGGGCGCGGATGGGCACCGGGGAGCTGTTTTTT. Protein sequence: CASGARMGTGELFF. This rearrangement joins TRBV2 to TRBJ2-2, with TRBD1 as a possible D gene (5 bases). Per the germline V gene, CDR1 is SNHLY and CDR2 is FYNNEI. Trimming left V 8 bases short and J 4 bases short, with 14 bases between. This CDR3 contains 14 residues. The whole variable domain, filled in from reference TRBV2 and TRBJ2-2, reads EPEVTQTPSHQVTQMGQEVILRCVPISNHLYFYWYRQILGQKVEFLVSFYNNEISEKSEIFDDQFSVERPDGSNFTLKIRSTKLEDSAMYFCASGARMGTGELFFGEGSRLTVL.

The chain combines TRBV11-2 with TRBJ1-1; D call uncertain. Germline-derived CDR1 and CDR2 are SGHAT and FQNNGV. Trimming removed 7 bases from V and 1 base from J, with 10 bases in between. This CDR3 is built from 13 residues. In DNA, the CDR3 is TGTGCCAGCACCTTCCTACAGAACACTGAAGCTTTCTTT. Its translation: CASTFLQNTEAFF.

This clone was counted once. The chain is built from TRBV7-2 and TRBJ2-3; D might be TRBD2 (6 bases). Germline CDR1 reads SGHTA; CDR2 reads FQGNSA. V gave up 1 base and J gave up 3 bases, with 11 bases separating them. The CDR3 has 15 residues. CDR3 coding DNA: TGTGCCAGCAGCTTAGGTCTAGCGAGGACAGATACGCAGTATTTT. Its translation is CASSLGLARTDTQYF.

This rearrangement joins TRBV2 to TRBJ1-1, with D unclear. Germline V gene sequence: CDR1 SNHLY, CDR2 FYNNEI. There are 13 residues in the CDR3. The ends were cut back, 4 bases at V and 1 base at J, with 7 bases in the middle. The CDR3 reads CASSVGGNTEAFF. Written as DNA, the CDR3 is TGTGCCAGCAGTGTGGGAGGGAACACTGAAGCTTTCTTT.

The V and J genes are TRBV2 and TRBJ2-1; no definite D call. The germline CDR1 and CDR2 sequences are SNHLY and FYNNEI. Trimming shortened V by 7 bases and J by 0 bases, and 10 bases separated the two germline ends. This CDR3 contains 14 residues. The CDR3 region is CASIASSSYNEQFF. In nucleotides, the CDR3 is TGTGCCAGCATTGCCTCTAGCTCCTACAATGAGCAGTTCTTC.

The chain has TRBV30 and TRBJ1-1; D perhaps matches TRBD1 (5 bases). V lost 8 bases, J lost 4 bases, and 14 bases lay in between. Germline-derived CDR1 and CDR2 are GTSNPN and SVGIG (reference sequence). The length of the CDR3 is 12 residues. This CDR3 is CAGARGGTEAFF. CDR3 sequence (DNA): TGTGCCGGGGCCCGGGGGGGCACTGAAGCTTTCTTT.

This clone was observed once. V usage is TRBV6-2 or TRBV6-3 and J usage is TRBJ1-6; D is unclear. The length of the CDR3 is 14 residues. V dropped 4 bases and J dropped 5 bases, with 9 bases sitting between them. CDR1 and CDR2 from the germline V gene are MNHEY and SVGEGT. The CDR3 nucleotides are TGTGCCAGCAGTTTCGGACGGGATAATTCACCCCTCCACTTT. Its translation: CASSFGRDNSPLHF.

This chain joins TRBV21-1 and TRBJ1-2; the table's D call of TRBD1 was not tested on the DNA. TRBV21-1 represents a pseudogene. The CDR3 is 18 residues long. The CDR3 loop is CASSKGMGHPQGPYGYTF. DNA for the CDR3: TGTGCCAGCAGCAAAGGAATGGGACACCCACAGGGACCCTATGGCTACACCTTC.

The chain employs TRBV7-9 and TRBJ2-7, with D possibly being TRBD1 (6 bases). The V end lost 6 bases, the J end lost 0 bases, and 12 bases lay between the germline ends. CDR1 is SEHNR and CDR2 is FQNEAQ in the germline V gene (reference sequence). The CDR3 length is 14 residues. DNA of the CDR3: TGTGCCAGCAGAGGGGGAAAGAACTCCTACGAGCAGTACTTC. Encoded protein: CASRGGKNSYEQYF.

This clone was counted once. V usage is TRBV10-3 and J usage is TRBJ1-4; D is uncertain. With 2 bases removed from V and 8 bases from J, the gap between germline ends came to 15 bases. Germline CDR1 ENHRY, CDR2 SYGVKD. The CDR3 spans 15 residues. This chain's CDR3 is CAISEDKGRLEKLFF. The CDR3 region has the DNA TGTGCCATCAGTGAGGATAAAGGGAGGTTAGAAAAACTGTTTTTT.

This clone was counted at least ten times. J is TRBJ2-2 and V is TRBV4-2; 10 bases fit TRBD2. The CDR3 consists of 16 residues. The germline gives CDR1 LGHNA, CDR2 YNFKEQ. Losses at the gene ends were 0 bases for V and 6 bases for J; bases not matched to a gene: 4. In nucleotides, the CDR3 is TGTGCCAGCAGCCAAGACCTAGCGGGGGAAGCCGGGGAGCTGTTTTTT. Amino acid sequence: CASSQDLAGEAGELFF.

The gene calls are TRBV5-8 and TRBJ1-1; D is unclear. Trimming stripped 0 bases from V and 0 bases from J, with 12 bases between. This CDR3 spans 16 amino acids. Germline V lookup: CDR1 SGHTS, CDR2 YDEGEE. The CDR3 bases are TGTGCCAGCAGCTTGGTAGCAGACCGTATGAACACTGAAGCTTTCTTT. Its protein is CASSLVADRMNTEAFF.

The chain uses TRBV27 and TRBJ1-2, with TRBD1 identical over 11 bases. The trim removed 6 bases at V and 5 bases at J, leaving 11 bases unmatched. The CDR3 extends over 16 amino acids. The germline CDR1 and CDR2 sequences are MNHEY and SMNVEV (reference sequence). The CDR3 loop reads CASSRTGGGLRYGYTF. CDR3 sequence (DNA): TGTGCCAGCAGCAGGACAGGGGGCGGCTTACGGTATGGCTACACCTTC.

The chain carries TRBV5-4 and TRBJ1-1, with TRBD1 matching 7 bases. CDR3 length equals 15 residues. V shed 4 bases and J 2 bases; nucleotides not matched to a gene: 8. Germline CDR1 SGHNT, CDR2 YYREEE (reference sequence). The CDR3 DNA reads TGTGCCAGCAGCCCGCGGACAGGTTATAACACTGAAGCTTTCTTT. Its protein is CASSPRTGYNTEAFF.

The gene calls are TRBV4-1 and TRBJ1-2; D remains unclear. Germline CDR1 MGHRA, CDR2 YSYEKL. The CDR3 runs 15 residues. V gave up 0 bases and J gave up 7 bases, with 15 bases separating them. The CDR3 coding sequence is TGCGCCAGCAGCCAAGATGGGTCGTGGCAGAGTGGCTACACCTTC. This sequence encodes CASSQDGSWQSGYTF.

This rearrangement joins TRBV27 to TRBJ1-5; unclear D gene. V was trimmed by 2 bases and J by 0 bases, leaving 8 bases between them. Germline CDR1 is MNHEY and CDR2 is SMNVEV (reference sequence). CDR3 length equals 15 residues. The CDR3 spells CASSLGGLSNQPQHF. In nucleotides, the CDR3 is TGTGCCAGCAGTTTAGGAGGACTTAGCAATCAGCCCCAGCATTTT.

This sequence joins TRBV4-1 and TRBJ1-2; 7 bases align to TRBD1. Germline trimming cut 4 bases from V and 6 bases from J; bases unmatched to any gene: 2. The germline V gene encodes CDR1 MGHRA and CDR2 YSYEKL. This CDR3 contains 12 residues. The CDR3 here is CASSLTGDGYTF. CDR3 bases: TGCGCCAGCAGCCTTACAGGGGATGGCTACACCTTC.

The rearrangement joins TRBV3-1 (or the pseudogene TRBV3-2) to TRBJ2-7; D gene ambiguous. Germline V gives CDR1 LGHDT, CDR2 YNNKEL (reference sequence). This CDR3 is built from 15 residues. Between the trimmed V and J ends, which lost 2 bases and 1 base, there was a span of 12 bases. The CDR3: CASSQSTFPSYEQYF. For the CDR3, the DNA is TGTGCCAGCAGCCAATCCACTTTCCCATCCTACGAGCAGTACTTC.

This chain uses TRBV9 with TRBJ1-2, with D possibly TRBD1 on 6 matching bases. From germline, CDR1 is SGDLS and CDR2 YYNGEE. Trimming shortened V by 4 bases and J by 3 bases, and 13 bases separated the two germline ends. The CDR3 spans 14 residues. CDR3 protein: CASSPRTVHYGYTF. In nucleotides, the CDR3 is TGTGCCAGCAGCCCAAGGACAGTTCACTATGGCTACACCTTC.

The sample holds one count of this clone. The chain joins TRBV29-1 to TRBJ2-7, with 9 nucleotides matching TRBD1. With 2 bases clipped from V and 6 bases from J, the junction kept 11 bases outside the gene matches. The germline V gene has CDR1 SQVTM and CDR2 ANQGSEA. This CDR3 contains 15 residues. The CDR3, as DNA: TGCAGCGTTGAAACAGGGACAGGGAGCTTACGCGAGCAGTACTTC. This encodes CSVETGTGSLREQYF.

The chain links TRBV25-1 to TRBJ1-2, with D possibly matching TRBD1 (5 bases). The CDR3 is 13 residues long. The V gene lost 7 bases and the J gene lost 5 bases, with 14 bases spanning the gap. Germline V gene data show CDR1 as MGHDK and CDR2 as SYGVNS. The CDR3 DNA sequence: TGTGCCAGCACCAGAGGCGGGGGATATGGCTACACCTTC. Its translation is CASTRGGGYGYTF.